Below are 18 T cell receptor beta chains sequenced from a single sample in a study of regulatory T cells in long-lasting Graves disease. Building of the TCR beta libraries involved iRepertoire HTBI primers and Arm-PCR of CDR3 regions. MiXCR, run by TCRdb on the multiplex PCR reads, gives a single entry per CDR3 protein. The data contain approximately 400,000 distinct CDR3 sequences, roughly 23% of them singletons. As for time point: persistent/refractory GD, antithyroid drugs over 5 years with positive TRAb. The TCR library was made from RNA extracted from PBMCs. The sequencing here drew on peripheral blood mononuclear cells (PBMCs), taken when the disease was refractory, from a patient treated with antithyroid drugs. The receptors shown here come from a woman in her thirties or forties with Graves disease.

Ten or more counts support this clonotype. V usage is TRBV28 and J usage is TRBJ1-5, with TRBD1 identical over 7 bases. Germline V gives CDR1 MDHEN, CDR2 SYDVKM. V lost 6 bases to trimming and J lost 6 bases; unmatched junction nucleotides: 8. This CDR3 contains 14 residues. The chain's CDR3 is CASSLTGSVQPQHF. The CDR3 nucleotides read TGTGCCAGCAGCCTGACAGGGTCAGTTCAGCCCCAGCATTTT.

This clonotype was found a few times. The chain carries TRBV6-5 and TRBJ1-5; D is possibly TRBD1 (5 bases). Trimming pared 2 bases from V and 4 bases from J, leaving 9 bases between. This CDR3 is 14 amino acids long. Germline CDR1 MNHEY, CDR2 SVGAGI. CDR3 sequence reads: CASSYGGGNQPQHF. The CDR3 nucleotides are TGTGCCAGCAGTTACGGGGGGGGGAATCAGCCCCAGCATTTT.

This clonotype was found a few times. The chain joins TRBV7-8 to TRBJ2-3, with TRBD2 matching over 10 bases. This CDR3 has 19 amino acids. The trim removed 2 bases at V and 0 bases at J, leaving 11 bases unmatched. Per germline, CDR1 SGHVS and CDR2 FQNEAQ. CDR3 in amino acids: CASSLRRSGRSSSTDTQYF. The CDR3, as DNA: TGTGCCAGCAGCTTAAGACGTAGCGGGAGGTCCTCTAGCACAGATACGCAGTATTTT.

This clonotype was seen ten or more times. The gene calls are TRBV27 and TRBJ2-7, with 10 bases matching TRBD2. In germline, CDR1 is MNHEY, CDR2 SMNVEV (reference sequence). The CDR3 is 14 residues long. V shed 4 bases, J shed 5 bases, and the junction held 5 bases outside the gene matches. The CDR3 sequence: CASSSGTSVDEQYF. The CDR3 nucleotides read TGTGCCAGCAGTTCTGGGACTAGCGTGGACGAGCAGTACTTC.

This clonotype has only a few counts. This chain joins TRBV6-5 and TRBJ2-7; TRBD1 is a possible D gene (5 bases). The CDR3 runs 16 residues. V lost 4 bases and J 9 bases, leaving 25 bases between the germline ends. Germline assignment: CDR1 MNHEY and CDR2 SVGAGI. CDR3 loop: CASSWSQGWGNYVQYF. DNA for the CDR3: TGTGCCAGCAGTTGGAGCCAGGGATGGGGCAATTATGTGCAGTACTTC.

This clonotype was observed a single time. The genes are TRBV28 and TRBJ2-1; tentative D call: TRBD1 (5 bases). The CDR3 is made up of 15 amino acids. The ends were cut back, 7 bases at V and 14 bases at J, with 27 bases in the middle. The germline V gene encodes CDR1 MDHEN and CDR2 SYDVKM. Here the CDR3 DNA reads TGTGCCAGCAAAGTTTATGGACAAGGGGTGTGGTTTGAGTTCTTC. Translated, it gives CASKVYGQGVWFEFF.

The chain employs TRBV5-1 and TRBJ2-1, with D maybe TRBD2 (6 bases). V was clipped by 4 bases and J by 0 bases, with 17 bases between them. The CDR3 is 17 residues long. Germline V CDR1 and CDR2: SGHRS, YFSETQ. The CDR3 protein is CASSLSGRTSSYNEQFF. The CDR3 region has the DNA TGCGCCAGCAGCCTTTCGGGGAGGACAAGCTCCTACAATGAGCAGTTCTTC.

Written as DNA, the CDR3 is TGTGCCAGCAGATCGACGCTGGACAGCAACTCTGGAAACACCATATATTTT. It translates to CASRSTLDSNSGNTIYF. The chain carries TRBV28 and TRBJ1-3; TRBD1 might be the D (6 bases). This CDR3 comprises 17 residues. Looked up from germline, CDR1 is MDHEN and CDR2 is SYDVKM. Trimming stripped 6 bases from V and 0 bases from J, with 18 bases between.

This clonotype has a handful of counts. DNA for the CDR3: TGTGCCAGCAGTTCGAGAGTGGACAGCTCTGGAAACACCATATATTTT. Its protein product is CASSSRVDSSGNTIYF. This chain links TRBV12-3 or TRBV12-4 with TRBJ1-3; tentative D call: TRBD1 (6 bases). The V and J ends lost 4 bases and 0 bases respectively, with 13 bases between them. The CDR3 length is 16 residues.

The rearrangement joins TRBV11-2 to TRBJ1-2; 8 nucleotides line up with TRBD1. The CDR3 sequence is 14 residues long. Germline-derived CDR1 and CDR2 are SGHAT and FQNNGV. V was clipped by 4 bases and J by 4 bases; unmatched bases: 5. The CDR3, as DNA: TGTGCCAGCAGCTACGGACAGGGTAGCTATGGCTACACCTTC. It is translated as CASSYGQGSYGYTF.

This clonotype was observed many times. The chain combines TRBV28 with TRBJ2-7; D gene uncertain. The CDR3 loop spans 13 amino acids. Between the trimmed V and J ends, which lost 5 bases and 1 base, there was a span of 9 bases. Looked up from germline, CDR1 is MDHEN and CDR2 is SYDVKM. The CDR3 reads CASSPPVSYEQYF. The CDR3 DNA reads TGTGCCAGCAGTCCACCAGTGTCCTACGAGCAGTACTTC.

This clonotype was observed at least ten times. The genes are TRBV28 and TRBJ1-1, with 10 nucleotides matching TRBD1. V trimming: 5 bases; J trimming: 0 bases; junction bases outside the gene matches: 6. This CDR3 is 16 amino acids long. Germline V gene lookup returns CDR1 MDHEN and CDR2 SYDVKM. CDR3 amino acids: CASSDRDRGMNTEAFF. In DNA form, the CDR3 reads TGTGCCAGCAGTGACCGGGACAGGGGCATGAACACTGAAGCTTTCTTT. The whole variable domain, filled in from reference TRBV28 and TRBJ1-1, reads DVKVTQSSRYLVKRTGEKVFLECVQDMDHENMFWYRQDPGLGLRLIYFSYDVKMKEKGDIPEGYSVSREKKERFSLILESASTNQTSMYLCASSDRDRGMNTEAFFGQGTRLTVV.

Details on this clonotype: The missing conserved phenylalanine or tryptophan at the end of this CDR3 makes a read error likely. DNA of the CDR3: TGTGCCAGCAGCCAAGACGAGGGTCGTGCCGAGCAGTACCTC. It specifies CASSQDEGRAEQYL. This chain joins TRBV4-2 and TRBJ2-7; a weak D match, TRBD2 (5 bases). Germline CDR1 reads LGHNA; CDR2 reads YNFKEQ. The CDR3 runs 14 residues. V was pared by 0 bases and J by 6 bases, with 12 bases between.

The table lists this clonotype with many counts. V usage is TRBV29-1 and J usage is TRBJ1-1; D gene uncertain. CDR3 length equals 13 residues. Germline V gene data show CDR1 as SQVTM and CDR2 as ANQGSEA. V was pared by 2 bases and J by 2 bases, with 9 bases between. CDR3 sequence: CSVENSRNTEAFF. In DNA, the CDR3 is TGCAGCGTTGAAAACAGCCGAAACACTGAAGCTTTCTTT.

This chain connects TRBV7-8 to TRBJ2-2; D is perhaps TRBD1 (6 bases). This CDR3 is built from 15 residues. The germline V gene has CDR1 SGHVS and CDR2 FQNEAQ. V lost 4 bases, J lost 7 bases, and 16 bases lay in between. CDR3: CASSSFRGIGGELFF. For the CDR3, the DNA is TGTGCCAGCAGCTCGTTCAGGGGTATCGGCGGGGAGCTGTTTTTT.

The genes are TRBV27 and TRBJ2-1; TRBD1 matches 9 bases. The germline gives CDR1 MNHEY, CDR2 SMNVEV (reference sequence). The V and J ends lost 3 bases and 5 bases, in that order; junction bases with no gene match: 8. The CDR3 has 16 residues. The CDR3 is CASSLLPGTGNNEQFF. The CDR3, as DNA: TGTGCCAGCAGTTTGCTCCCCGGGACAGGGAACAATGAGCAGTTCTTC.

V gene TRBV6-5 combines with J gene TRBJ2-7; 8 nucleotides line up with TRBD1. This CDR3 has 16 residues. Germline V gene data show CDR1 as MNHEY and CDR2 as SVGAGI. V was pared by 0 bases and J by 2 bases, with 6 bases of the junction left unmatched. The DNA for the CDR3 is TGTGCCAGCAGTTACTCGATGACAGGGGCCACCTACGAGCAGTACTTC. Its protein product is CASSYSMTGATYEQYF.

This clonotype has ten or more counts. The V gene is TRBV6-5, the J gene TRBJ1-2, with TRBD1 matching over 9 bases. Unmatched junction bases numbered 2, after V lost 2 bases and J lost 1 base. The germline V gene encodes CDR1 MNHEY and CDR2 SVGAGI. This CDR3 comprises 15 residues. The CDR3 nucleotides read TGTGCCAGCAGTTACGGGACAGGGCTTAACTATGGCTACACCTTC. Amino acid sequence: CASSYGTGLNYGYTF.